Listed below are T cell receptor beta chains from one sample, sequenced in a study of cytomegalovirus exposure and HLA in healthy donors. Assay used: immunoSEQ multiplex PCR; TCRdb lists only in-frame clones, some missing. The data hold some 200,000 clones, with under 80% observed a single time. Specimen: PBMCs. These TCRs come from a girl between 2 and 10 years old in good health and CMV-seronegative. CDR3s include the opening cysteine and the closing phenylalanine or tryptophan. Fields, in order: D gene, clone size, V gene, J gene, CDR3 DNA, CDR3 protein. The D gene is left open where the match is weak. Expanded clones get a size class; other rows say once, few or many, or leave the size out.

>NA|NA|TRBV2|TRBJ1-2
TGTGCCAGCAGTGAATCTGGGGGGGGCACGGGTGGCTACACCTTC
CASSESGGGTGGYTF
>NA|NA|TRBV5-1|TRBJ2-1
TGCGCCAGCACGATTGGAGGACGGTACAATGAGCAGTTCTTC
CASTIGGRYNEQFF
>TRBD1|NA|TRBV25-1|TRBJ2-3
TGTGCCAGCGGGGACAGGGCCTTGGGGGAGGCGCAGTATTTT
CASGDRALGEAQYF
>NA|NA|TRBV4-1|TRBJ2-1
TGCGCCAGCAGCCAAGATGAGGTCTGGTACAATGAGCAGTTCTTC
CASSQDEVWYNEQFF
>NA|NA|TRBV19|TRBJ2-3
TGTGCCAGTAGTATAGATGGCGGCGGGTCAGATACGCAGTATTTT
CASSIDGGGSDTQYF
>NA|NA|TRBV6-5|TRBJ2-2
TGTGCCAGCAGGGACAGAAACACCGGGGAGCTGTTTTTT
CASRDRNTGELFF
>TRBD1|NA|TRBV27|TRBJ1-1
TGTGCCAGCAGGAGTCACGGGACAGGGCTTCCTGAAGCTTTCTTT
CASRSHGTGLPEAFF
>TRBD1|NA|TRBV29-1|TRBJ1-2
TGCAGCGTTGGACAGGGGTCGGAGGGCTACACCTTC
CSVGQGSEGYTF
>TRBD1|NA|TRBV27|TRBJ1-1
TGTGCCAGCAGGACAGGGGGGCTGAACACTGAAGCTTTCTTT
CASRTGGLNTEAFF
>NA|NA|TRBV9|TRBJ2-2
TGTGCCAGCAGCGTAGCTGGCTCCGGGGAGCTGTTTTTT
CASSVAGSGELFF
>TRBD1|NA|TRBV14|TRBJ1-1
TGTGCCAGCAGCCAAGATCGCGTACAGGGGACTGAAGCTTTCTTT
CASSQDRVQGTEAFF
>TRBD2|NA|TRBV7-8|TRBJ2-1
TGTGCCAGCAGCCAACATCCCGGCGGGAGTGAGCAGTTCTTC
CASSQHPGGSEQFF
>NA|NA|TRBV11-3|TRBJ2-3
TGTGCCAGCAGCTATACAGGGAGCACAGATACGCAGTATTTT
CASSYTGSTDTQYF
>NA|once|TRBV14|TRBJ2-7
TGTGCCAGCAGCCTTCAGGGTGAGCAGTACTTC
CASSLQGEQYF
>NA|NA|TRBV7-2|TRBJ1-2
TGTGCCAGCAGTATGGCCGCGGGAGCTGGCTACACCTTC
CASSMAAGAGYTF